This T cell receptor beta chain was observed in a study of T-cell reconstitution after alpha-beta-depleted transplantation in children. Unique molecular identifiers were incorporated when the TCRbeta library was constructed. Using its own MiXCR run on the PCR reads, TCRdb lists one record per CDR3 protein. The sample yields about 300,000 distinct CDR3 sequences, over 7% seen once. Findings and caveats of the study: Expanded graft clones, several hundred of them, were reportedly the source of alpha-beta T cells about two months after transplant. T-cell numbers and diversity, one year after transplant, stemmed largely from T cells that were newly produced. Some patients owed their high day-60 TCRbeta diversity to surviving recipient T cells and thymic progenitors.

V lost 6 bases to trimming and J lost 2 bases; unmatched junction nucleotides: 5. The CDR3 loop spans 15 amino acids. The V gene's germline CDR1 is ENHRY and CDR2 SYGVKD. This clonotype was found many times. The antigen is not known. The input for sequencing was peripheral blood, taken 360 days after TCRalphabeta/CD19-depleted stem cell transplant. The sequence derives from a female patient aged 2-15 years who had a stem cell transplant for Fanconi anemia, so the T cells may come from the graft donor. The chain joins TRBV10-3 to TRBJ1-5, with TRBD1 identical over 9 bases. CDR3 sequence reads: CAISGTGGGNQPQHF. In nucleotides, the CDR3 is TGTGCCATCAGCGGTACAGGGGGCGGCAATCAGCCCCAGCATTTT.